Described below is a single TCR beta chain sequence and its context. Its antigen is unidentified. The time point was: newly diagnosed GD, antithyroid drugs for less than 3 months. PBMC-extracted RNA yielded the TCR library. Deletions cut 3 bases from V and 2 bases from J, with 13 bases between. Germline V lookup: CDR1 LNHDA, CDR2 SQIVND (reference sequence). This CDR3 region has 16 residues. This record belongs to a study of regulatory T cells in long-lasting Graves disease. General study results and limits: Newly diagnosed patients had higher TCR diversity than persistent Graves' patients did.

Building the TCR beta libraries relied on iRepertoire HTBI primers, and CDR3 regions underwent Arm-PCR. TCRdb re-called the multiplex PCR reads through MiXCR, storing one row per CDR3 protein. The table lists just over 600,000 distinct CDR3 sequences, 15% to 20% of them singletons. The data also belong to a second study, concerning T cells in Graves' hyperthyroidism and ophthalmopathy. That work contributes: Newly diagnosed hyperthyroidism patients aged 18 to 65 years had disease lasting under 2 months. Each diagnosis was grounded in clinical symptoms, serum thyroxine and TRAb, thyroid ultrasound, and orbital computed tomography. Clonotypes that were expanded in thyroid above 0.001 mostly appeared in blood too.

Specimen: peripheral blood mononuclear cells (PBMCs), collected at new diagnosis, from a patient treated with antithyroid drugs. The chain combines TRBV19 with TRBJ2-2; D not resolved. The receptor's source is a woman aged 25-40 years with Graves disease. The DNA for the CDR3 is TGTGCCAGTAGTATTGGGTGGGCGTACAACACCGGGGAGCTGTTTTTT. It is translated as CASSIGWAYNTGELFF.